The 14 T cell receptor beta chains listed next were all sequenced from one sample in a study of regulatory T cells in long-lasting Graves disease. The time point is: persistent/refractory GD, antithyroid drugs over 5 years with positive TRAb. Generation of the TCR library employed RNA extracted from PBMCs. Relying on iRepertoire HTBI primers and Arm-PCR of CDR3 regions, the team built TCR beta libraries. TCRdb reanalysed the multiplex PCR reads using MiXCR and keeps one entry per CDR3 protein. The sample has 400,000 to 500,000 distinct CDR3 sequences; 20% to 25% are singletons. The starting material was peripheral blood mononuclear cells (PBMCs), obtained when the disease was refractory, from a patient treated with antithyroid drugs. These receptors all come from a female donor with Graves disease.

As regards this clonotype: A far larger clone is a single base away, which makes a read error likely. This chain connects TRBV2 to TRBJ2-1; D call uncertain. Per germline, CDR1 SNHLY and CDR2 FYNNEI. The CDR3 runs to 16 residues. The ends were cut back, 6 bases at V and 5 bases at J, with 20 bases in the middle. The CDR3 DNA follows: TGTGCCAGCAGCAGCCCGCTCCTAAGACCGGACAATGAGCAGTTCTTC. It yields the protein CASSSPLLRPDNEQFF. The variable domain in full, completed from reference TRBV2 and TRBJ2-1, reads EPEVTQTPSHQVTQMGQEVILRCVPISNHLYFYWYRQILGQKVEFLVSFYNNEISEKSEIFDDQFSVERPDGSNFTLKIRSTKLEDSAMYFCASSSPLLRPDNEQFFGPGTRLTVL.

This clonotype was detected only once. The chain has TRBV5-1 and TRBJ2-3; possible D gene TRBD1, 5 bases. Trimming pared 6 bases from V and 2 bases from J, leaving 13 bases between. Germline CDR1 reads SGHRS; CDR2 reads YFSETQ. This CDR3 region has 14 residues. CDR3 sequence: CASKSGAYTDTQYF. CDR3 bases: TGCGCCAGCAAGTCTGGGGCCTACACAGATACGCAGTATTTT.

The chain combines TRBV11-2 with TRBJ1-2; 9 nucleotides agree with TRBD1. J was trimmed by 7 bases and V by 4 bases; bases with no gene match: 19. CDR1 and CDR2 from the germline V gene are SGHAT and FQNNGV. CDR3 length: 18 residues. CDR3 in amino acids: CASSSEGQGVSLPGGYTF. The CDR3 coding sequence is TGTGCCAGCAGCTCCGAGGGACAGGGCGTTTCGTTGCCGGGTGGCTACACCTTC.

This clonotype was detected ten times or more. This rearrangement joins TRBV28 to TRBJ1-4, with unresolved D. The V end lost 6 bases, the J end lost 4 bases, and 15 bases lay between the germline ends. This CDR3 has 15 residues. Germline-derived CDR1 and CDR2 are MDHEN and SYDVKM. The CDR3 DNA is TGTGCCAGCAGCCCCCTCGAAAGAGATAATGAAAAACTGTTTTTT. Its translation: CASSPLERDNEKLFF.

This clonotype was detected many times. The chain employs TRBV12-3 or TRBV12-4 and TRBJ1-1, with 8 bases aligning to TRBD1. The length of the CDR3 is 15 residues. Germline trimming cut 5 bases from V and 3 bases from J; bases unmatched to any gene: 8. CDR3 sequence reads: CASSNGQGWDTEAFF. The CDR3, as DNA: TGTGCCAGCAGTAACGGACAGGGCTGGGACACTGAAGCTTTCTTT.

The table lists this clonotype with many counts. The rearrangement links TRBV28 to TRBJ1-1; TRBD1 matches 7 bases. The V segment lost 7 bases and the J segment 3 bases; nucleotides outside the gene matches: 11. Per germline, CDR1 MDHEN and CDR2 SYDVKM. CDR3 length: 15 amino acids. In nucleotides, the CDR3 is TGTGCCAGCAATGCCGCGGGACAGCAGGACACTGAAGCTTTCTTT. Amino acids: CASNAAGQQDTEAFF.

This clonotype showed up just a few times. This chain joins TRBV18 and TRBJ2-7; D is unresolved. V shed 2 bases and J shed 2 bases, with 16 bases lying between them. The CDR3 has 16 amino acids. In germline, CDR1 is KGHSH, CDR2 LQKENI. The CDR3 DNA reads as TGTGCCAGCTCACCATACAGCGACTCTACAACCTACGAGCAGTACTTC. Translated, it gives CASSPYSDSTTYEQYF. The whole variable domain, remainder taken from reference TRBV18 and TRBJ2-7, is NAGVMQNPRHLVRRRGQEARLRCSPMKGHSHVYWYRQLPEEGLKFMVYLQKENIIDESGMPKERFSAEFPKEGPSILRIQQVVRGDSAAYFCASSPYSDSTTYEQYFGPGTRLTVT.

This clonotype was seen repeatedly, ten times or more. The V and J genes are TRBV24-1 and TRBJ2-5; perhaps D is TRBD1 or TRBD2 (5 bases each). This CDR3 has 13 residues. The germline V and J ends were trimmed by 6 bases and 7 bases, with 14 bases remaining between them. Germline values: CDR1 KGHDR, CDR2 SFDVKD. CDR3: CATSLSQRGTQYF. CDR3 in DNA: TGTGCCACCAGTCTGTCCCAGAGGGGGACCCAGTACTTC.

The chain is built from TRBV4-1 and TRBJ2-7; D remains ambiguous. The CDR3 is 14 amino acids. The ends were cut back, 1 base at V and 0 bases at J, with 7 bases in the middle. Germline V lookup: CDR1 MGHRA, CDR2 YSYEKL. The CDR3 spells CASSQADFSYEQYF. CDR3 nucleotide sequence: TGCGCCAGCAGCCAAGCCGACTTCTCCTACGAGCAGTACTTC.

At least ten counts were recorded for this clonotype. This rearrangement joins TRBV28 to TRBJ1-2; TRBD1 aligns across 7 bases. Germline CDR1 MDHEN, CDR2 SYDVKM. This CDR3 comprises 13 residues. V shed 2 bases and J 6 bases; nucleotides not matched to a gene: 3. The CDR3 loop reads CASSLIGTDGYTF. Here the CDR3 DNA reads TGTGCCAGCAGTTTAATAGGGACAGATGGCTACACCTTC.

This clonotype was seen more than once but under ten times. The chain carries TRBV28 and TRBJ2-1, with TRBD2 matching 14 bases. Trimming cost V 6 bases and J 8 bases; bases outside gene matches: 6. The CDR3 spans 15 residues. Germline CDR1 MDHEN, CDR2 SYDVKM. The DNA for the CDR3 is TGTGCCAGCAGACCCGGGACTAGCGGGAGTTATGAGCAGTTCTTC. This sequence encodes CASRPGTSGSYEQFF.

The chain links TRBV10-3 to TRBJ2-7; D is uncertain. The V gene lost 0 bases and the J gene lost 3 bases, with 6 bases spanning the gap. The CDR3 contains 13 residues. Per germline, CDR1 ENHRY and CDR2 SYGVKD. CDR3 sequence reads: CAISESSDYEQYF. As DNA, the CDR3 is TGTGCCATCAGTGAGTCGTCAGACTACGAGCAGTACTTC.

J is TRBJ2-7 and V is TRBV20-1; 12 bases are a match to TRBD2. Germline CDR1 reads DFQATT; CDR2 reads SNEGSKA (reference sequence). Losses at the gene ends were 4 bases for V and 3 bases for J; bases not matched to a gene: 7. The CDR3 covers 15 residues. The CDR3 DNA follows: TGCAGTGCTACGGGACTAGCGGGCCTGAACTACGAGCAGTACTTC. Translating gives CSATGLAGLNYEQYF.

V and J are TRBV2 and TRBJ2-1; 16 bases map to TRBD2. The germline V gene encodes CDR1 SNHLY and CDR2 FYNNEI. V shed 10 bases, J shed 6 bases, and the junction held 12 bases outside the gene matches. The CDR3 runs 17 residues. The CDR3, as DNA: TGTGCCACACACGACCCGGGACTAGCGGGAGGGGCCAATGAGCAGTTCTTC. Protein: CATHDPGLAGGANEQFF.